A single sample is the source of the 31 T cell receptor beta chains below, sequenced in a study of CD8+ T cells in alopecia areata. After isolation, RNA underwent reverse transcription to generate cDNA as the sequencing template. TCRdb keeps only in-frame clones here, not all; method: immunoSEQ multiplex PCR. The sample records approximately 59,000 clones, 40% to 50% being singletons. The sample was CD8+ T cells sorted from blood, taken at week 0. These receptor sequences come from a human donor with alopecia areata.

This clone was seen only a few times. The CDR3 region has the DNA TGTGCCAGCGCGCCGGGACTTCTAGAGACCCAGTACTTC. Translating gives CASAPGLLETQYF. V usage is TRBV2 and J usage is TRBJ2-5, with D perhaps TRBD2 (6 bases). Germline values: CDR1 SNHLY, CDR2 FYNNEI. The CDR3 consists of 13 residues. V was shortened by 8 bases and J by 4 bases, with 14 bases between the two germline ends.

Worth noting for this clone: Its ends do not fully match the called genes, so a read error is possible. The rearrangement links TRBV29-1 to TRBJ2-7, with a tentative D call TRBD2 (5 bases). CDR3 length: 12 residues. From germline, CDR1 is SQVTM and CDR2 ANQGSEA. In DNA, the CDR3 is TGCAGCGTGGAAGATGGAGGCTACGAGCAGTACTTC. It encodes CSVEDGGYEQYF.

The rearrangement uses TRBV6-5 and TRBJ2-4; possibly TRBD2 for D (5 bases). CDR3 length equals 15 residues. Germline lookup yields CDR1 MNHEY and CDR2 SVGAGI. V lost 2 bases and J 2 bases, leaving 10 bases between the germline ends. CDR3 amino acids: CASSYGELSKNIQYF. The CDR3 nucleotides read TGTGCCAGCAGTTACGGGGAGCTCTCCAAAAACATTCAGTACTTC.

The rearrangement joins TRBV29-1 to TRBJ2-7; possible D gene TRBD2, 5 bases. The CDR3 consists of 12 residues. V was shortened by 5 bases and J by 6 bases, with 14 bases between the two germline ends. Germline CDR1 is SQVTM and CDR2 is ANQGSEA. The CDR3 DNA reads TGCAGCGTTTTCCTAGCTAGTGGCGAGCAGTACTTC. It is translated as CSVFLASGEQYF.

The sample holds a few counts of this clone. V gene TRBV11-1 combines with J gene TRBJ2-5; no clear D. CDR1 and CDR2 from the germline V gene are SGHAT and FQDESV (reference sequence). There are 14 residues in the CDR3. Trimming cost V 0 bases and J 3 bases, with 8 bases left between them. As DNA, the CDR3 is TGTGCCAGCAGCTTAGCGGGGATGAAAGAGACCCAGTACTTC. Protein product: CASSLAGMKETQYF.

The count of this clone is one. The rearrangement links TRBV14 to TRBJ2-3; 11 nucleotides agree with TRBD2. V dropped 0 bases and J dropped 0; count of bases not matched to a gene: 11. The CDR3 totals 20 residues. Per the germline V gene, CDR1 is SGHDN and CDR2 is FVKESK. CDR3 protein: CASSQDSTSGELTSTDTQYF. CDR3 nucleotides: TGTGCCAGCAGCCAAGATTCGACTAGCGGGGAGCTAACTAGCACAGATACGCAGTATTTT.

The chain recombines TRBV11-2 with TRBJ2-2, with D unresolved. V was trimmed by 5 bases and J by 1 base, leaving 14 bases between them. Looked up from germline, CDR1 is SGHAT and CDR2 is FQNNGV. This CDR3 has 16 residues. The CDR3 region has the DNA TGTGCCAGCAGCCCAACCCGATATGGGAACACCGGGGAGCTGTTTTTT. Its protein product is CASSPTRYGNTGELFF.

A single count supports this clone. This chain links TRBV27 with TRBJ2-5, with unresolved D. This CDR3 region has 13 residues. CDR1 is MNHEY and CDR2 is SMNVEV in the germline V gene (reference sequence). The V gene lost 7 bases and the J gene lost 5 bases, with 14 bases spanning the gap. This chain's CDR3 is CASIPPLEETQYF. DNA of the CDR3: TGTGCCAGCATCCCCCCCTTGGAGGAGACCCAGTACTTC.

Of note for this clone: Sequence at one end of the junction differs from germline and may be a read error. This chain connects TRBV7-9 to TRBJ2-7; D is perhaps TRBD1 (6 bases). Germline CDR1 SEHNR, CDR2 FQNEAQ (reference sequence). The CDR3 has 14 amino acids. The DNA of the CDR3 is TGCGCCAGCAGCGACCGGGACACCGGCTACGAGCAGTACTTC. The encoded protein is CASSDRDTGYEQYF.

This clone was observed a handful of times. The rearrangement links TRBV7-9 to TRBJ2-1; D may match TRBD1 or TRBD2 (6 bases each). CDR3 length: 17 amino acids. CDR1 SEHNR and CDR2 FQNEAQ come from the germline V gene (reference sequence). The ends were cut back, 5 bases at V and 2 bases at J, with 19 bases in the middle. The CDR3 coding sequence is TGTGCCAGCAGCCCCCCCCGCTGGGGGGCGGCCTACAATGAGCAGTTCTTC. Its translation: CASSPPRWGAAYNEQFF.

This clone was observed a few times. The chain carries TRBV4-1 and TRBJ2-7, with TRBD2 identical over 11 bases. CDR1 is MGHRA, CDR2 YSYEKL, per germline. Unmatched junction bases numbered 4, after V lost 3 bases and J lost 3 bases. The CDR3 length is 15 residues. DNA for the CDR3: TGCGCCAGCAGCCAGCGACTAGCGGGGATCTACGAGCAGTACTTC. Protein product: CASSQRLAGIYEQYF.

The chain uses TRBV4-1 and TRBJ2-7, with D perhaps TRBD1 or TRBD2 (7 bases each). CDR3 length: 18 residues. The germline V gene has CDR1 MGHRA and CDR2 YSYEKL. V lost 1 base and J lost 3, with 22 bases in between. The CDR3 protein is CASSQGAEGGGAYYEQYF. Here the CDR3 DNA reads TGCGCCAGCAGCCAAGGTGCCGAGGGAGGGGGCGCCTACTACGAGCAGTACTTC.

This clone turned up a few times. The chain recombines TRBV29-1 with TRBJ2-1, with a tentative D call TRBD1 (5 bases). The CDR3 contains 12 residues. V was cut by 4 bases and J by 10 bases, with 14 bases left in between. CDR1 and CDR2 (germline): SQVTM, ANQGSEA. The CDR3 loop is CSVATGDGEQFF. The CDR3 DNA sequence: TGCAGCGTTGCCACAGGAGATGGGGAGCAGTTCTTC.

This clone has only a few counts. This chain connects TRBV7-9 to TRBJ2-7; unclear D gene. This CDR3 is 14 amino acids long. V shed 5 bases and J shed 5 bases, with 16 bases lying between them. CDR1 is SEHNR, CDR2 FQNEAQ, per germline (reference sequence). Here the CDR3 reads CASSPTSRIDEQYF. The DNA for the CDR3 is TGTGCCAGCAGCCCTACTTCACGCATCGACGAGCAGTACTTC.

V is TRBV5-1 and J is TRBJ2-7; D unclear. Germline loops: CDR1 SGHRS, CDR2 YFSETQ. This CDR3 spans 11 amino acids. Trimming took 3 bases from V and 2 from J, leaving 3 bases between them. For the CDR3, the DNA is TGCGCCAGCAGCTCACCCTACGAGCAGTACTTC. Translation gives CASSSPYEQYF.

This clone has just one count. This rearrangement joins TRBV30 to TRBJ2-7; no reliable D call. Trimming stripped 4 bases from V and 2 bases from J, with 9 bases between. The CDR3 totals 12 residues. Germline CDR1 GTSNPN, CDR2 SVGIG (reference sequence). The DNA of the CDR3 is TGTGCCTGGACCGGACGTCCCTACGAGCAGTACTTC. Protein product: CAWTGRPYEQYF.

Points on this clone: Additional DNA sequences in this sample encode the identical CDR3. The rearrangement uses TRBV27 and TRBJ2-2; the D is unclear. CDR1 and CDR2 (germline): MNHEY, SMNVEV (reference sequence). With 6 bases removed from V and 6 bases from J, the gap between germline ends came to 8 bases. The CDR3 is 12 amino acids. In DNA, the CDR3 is TGTGCCAGCAGCTTCGGGTCCGGGGAGCTGTTTTTT. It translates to CASSFGSGELFF.

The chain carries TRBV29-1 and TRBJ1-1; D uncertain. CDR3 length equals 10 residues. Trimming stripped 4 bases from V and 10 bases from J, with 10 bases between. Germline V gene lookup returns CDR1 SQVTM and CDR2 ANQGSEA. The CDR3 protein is CSVVLAGAFF. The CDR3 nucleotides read TGCAGCGTTGTCCTGGCGGGAGCTTTCTTT. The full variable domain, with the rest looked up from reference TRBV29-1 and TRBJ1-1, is SAVISQKPSRDICQRGTSLTIQCQVDSQVTMMFWYRQQPGQSLTLIATANQGSEATYESGFVIDKFPISRPNLTFSTLTVSNMSPEDSSIYLCSVVLAGAFFGQGTRLTVV.

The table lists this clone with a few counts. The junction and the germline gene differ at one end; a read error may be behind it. CDR3 amino acids: CASGLRGNDGYTF. CDR3 bases: TGTGCTAGTGGTTTGAGGGGTAACGATGGCTACACCTTC. The chain uses TRBV12-5 and TRBJ1-2, with a tentative D call TRBD1 (5 bases). The CDR3 consists of 13 residues. Looked up from germline, CDR1 is LGHNT and CDR2 is FRNRAP.

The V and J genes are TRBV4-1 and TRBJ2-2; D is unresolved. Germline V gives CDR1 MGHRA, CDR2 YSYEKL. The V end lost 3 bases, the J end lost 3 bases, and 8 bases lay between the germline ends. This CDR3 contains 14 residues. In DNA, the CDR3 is TGCGCCAGCAGCCACGATGGGGACACCGGGGAGCTGTTTTTT. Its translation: CASSHDGDTGELFF.

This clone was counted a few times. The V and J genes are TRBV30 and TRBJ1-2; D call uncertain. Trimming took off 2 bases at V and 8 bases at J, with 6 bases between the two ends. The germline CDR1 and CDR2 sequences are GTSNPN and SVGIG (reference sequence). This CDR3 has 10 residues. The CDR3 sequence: CAWSSEGYTF. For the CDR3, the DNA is TGTGCCTGGAGTTCCGAGGGCTACACCTTC.

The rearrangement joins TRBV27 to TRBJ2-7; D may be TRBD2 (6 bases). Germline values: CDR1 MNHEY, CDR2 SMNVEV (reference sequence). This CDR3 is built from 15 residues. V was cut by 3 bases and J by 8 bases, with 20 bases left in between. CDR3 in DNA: TGTGCCAGCAGTTTCGGGCGGGACCCCTATAAACAGCAGTACTTC. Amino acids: CASSFGRDPYKQQYF.

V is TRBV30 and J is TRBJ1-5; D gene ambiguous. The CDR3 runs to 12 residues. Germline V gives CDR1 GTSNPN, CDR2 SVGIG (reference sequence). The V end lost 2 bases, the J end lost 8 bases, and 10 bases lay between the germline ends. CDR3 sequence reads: CAWSSGREPQHF. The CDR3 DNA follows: TGTGCCTGGAGTTCCGGACGGGAGCCCCAGCATTTT. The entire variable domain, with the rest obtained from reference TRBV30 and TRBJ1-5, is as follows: SQTIHQWPATLVQPVGSPLSLECTVEGTSNPNLYWYRQAAGRGLQLLFYSVGIGQISSEVPQNLSASRPQDRQFILSSKKLLLSDSGFYLCAWSSGREPQHFGDGTRLSIL.

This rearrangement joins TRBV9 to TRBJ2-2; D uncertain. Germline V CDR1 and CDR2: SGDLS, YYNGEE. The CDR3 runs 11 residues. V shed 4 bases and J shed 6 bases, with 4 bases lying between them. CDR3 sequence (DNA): TGTGCCAGCAGCATCCCCGGGGAGCTGTTTTTT. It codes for CASSIPGELFF.

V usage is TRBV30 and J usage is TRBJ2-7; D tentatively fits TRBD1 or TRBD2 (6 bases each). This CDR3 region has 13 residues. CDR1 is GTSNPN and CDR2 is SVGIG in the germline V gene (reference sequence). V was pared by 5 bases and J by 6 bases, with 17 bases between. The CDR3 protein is CAWSWDKGGEQYF. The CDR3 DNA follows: TGTGCCTGGTCTTGGGACAAGGGAGGCGAGCAGTACTTC.

This chain's CDR3 is CASSRDRSLTGELFF. In DNA form, the CDR3 reads TGTGCCAGCAGTCGCGACAGGAGTCTCACCGGGGAGCTGTTTTTT. The chain is built from TRBV28 and TRBJ2-2; a possible D gene is TRBD1 (6 bases). Trimming took off 5 bases at V and 4 bases at J, with 14 bases between the two ends. This CDR3 contains 15 residues. Per germline, CDR1 MDHEN and CDR2 SYDVKM.

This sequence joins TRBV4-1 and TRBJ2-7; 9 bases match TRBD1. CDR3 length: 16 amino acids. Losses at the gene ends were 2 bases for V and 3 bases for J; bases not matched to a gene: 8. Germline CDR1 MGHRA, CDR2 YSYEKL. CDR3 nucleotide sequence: TGCGCCAGCAGCCAAATTGTGGGACAGGGATTCTACGAGCAGTACTTC. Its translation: CASSQIVGQGFYEQYF.

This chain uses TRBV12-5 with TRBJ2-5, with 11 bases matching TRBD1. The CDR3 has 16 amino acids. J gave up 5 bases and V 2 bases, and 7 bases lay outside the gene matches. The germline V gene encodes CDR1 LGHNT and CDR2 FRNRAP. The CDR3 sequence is CASGLIGTGGQETQYF. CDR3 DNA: TGTGCTAGTGGTTTGATCGGGACAGGGGGTCAGGAGACCCAGTACTTC.

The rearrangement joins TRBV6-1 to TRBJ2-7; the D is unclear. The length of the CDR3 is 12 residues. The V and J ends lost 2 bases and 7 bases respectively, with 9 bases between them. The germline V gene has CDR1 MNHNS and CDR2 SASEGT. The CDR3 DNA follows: TGTGCCAGCAGTGAACCAAGGCGAGAGCAGTACTTC. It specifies CASSEPRREQYF.

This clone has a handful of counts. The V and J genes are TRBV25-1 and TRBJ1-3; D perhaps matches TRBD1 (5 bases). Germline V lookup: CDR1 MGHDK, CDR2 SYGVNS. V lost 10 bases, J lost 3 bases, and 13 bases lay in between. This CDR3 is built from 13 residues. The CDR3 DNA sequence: TGTGCCACATTGGGGGAATTTGGAAACACCATATATTTT. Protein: CATLGEFGNTIYF.

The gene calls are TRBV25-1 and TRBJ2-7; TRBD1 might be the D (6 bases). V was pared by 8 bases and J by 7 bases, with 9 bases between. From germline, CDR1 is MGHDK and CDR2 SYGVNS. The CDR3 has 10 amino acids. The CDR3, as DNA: TGTGCCAGCGGAGACAGGGAGCAGTACTTC. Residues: CASGDREQYF.